The rows below give T cell receptor beta chains drawn from one sample of a study of blood T cell repertoires in COVID-19. TCRdb's copy holds only in-frame clones and misses some; the assay was immunoSEQ multiplex PCR. The profile covers 70,000 or so clones, with more than 75% appearing a single time and roughly a sixth taken by the ten largest. Sequencing was done on a sample of peripheral blood. All receptors come from a human donor in a cohort sampled during active COVID-19. The CDR3 runs from the conserved cysteine through the conserved F or W. A D gene is named only where the DNA matches it firmly. A row's size may be missing; if present it is once, few, many or a size class.

V gene	clone size	J gene	D gene	CDR3 protein	CDR3 DNA
TRBV10-1	NA	TRBJ2-7	TRBD1	CASSPRQGWNEQYF	TGCGCCAGCAGTCCCAGACAGGGTTGGAACGAGCAGTACTTC
TRBV4-3	NA	TRBJ2-1	NA	CASSQERAGGYNEQFF	TGCGCCAGCAGCCAGGAGCGGGCGGGCGGCTACAATGAGCAGTTCTTC
TRBV5-1	few	TRBJ1-3	TRBD1	CASSPGQPGNTIYF	TGCGCCAGCAGCCCGGGACAGCCTGGAAACACCATATATTTT
TRBV15	NA	TRBJ1-2	NA	CATSKGHPGDYGYTF	TGTGCCACCTCGAAGGGTCATCCCGGGGACTATGGCTACACCTTC
TRBV6-5	NA	TRBJ2-7	TRBD1	CASSYSRGTGSEQYF	TGTGCCAGCAGTTACTCGAGAGGGACAGGGAGCGAGCAGTACTTC
TRBV12-5	NA	TRBJ1-2	NA	CASGPPGGGGYTF	TGTGCTAGTGGTCCCCCCGGGGGGGGAGGCTACACCTTC
TRBV6-5	NA	TRBJ1-5	NA	CASTFSGVGDQPQHF	TGTGCCAGCACCTTCTCGGGGGTAGGGGATCAGCCCCAGCATTTT
TRBV19	NA	TRBJ2-7	TRBD2	CASSQTSGDYEQYF	TGTGCCAGTAGTCAGACTAGCGGCGACTACGAGCAGTACTTC
TRBV5-4	NA	TRBJ1-1	TRBD1	CASSSDRGNTEAFF	TGTGCCAGCAGCTCGGACAGGGGGAACACTGAAGCTTTCTTT
TRBV7-9	NA	TRBJ2-6	NA	CASSPRGRANVLTF	TGTGCCAGCAGCCCCAGGGGAAGGGCCAACGTCCTGACTTTC
TRBV7-2	NA	TRBJ1-1	NA	CASVLLLGATEAFF	TGTGCCAGCGTATTACTGTTGGGGGCCACTGAAGCTTTCTTT
TRBV25-1	NA	TRBJ1-1	TRBD1	CASSEFQGQTNTEAFF	TGTGCCAGCAGTGAATTTCAGGGACAGACGAACACTGAAGCTTTCTTT
TRBV4-3	NA	TRBJ2-7	TRBD1	CASSHSGTGIGEQYF	TGCGCCAGCAGCCATTCCGGGACAGGGATAGGGGAGCAGTACTTC
TRBV9	NA	TRBJ2-3	TRBD1	CASSVLLQGDTQYF	TGTGCCAGCAGCGTCCTCCTACAGGGGGATACGCAGTATTTT
TRBV7-2	NA	TRBJ2-7	TRBD2	CASSASSTGGGSEQYF	TGTGCCAGCAGCGCAAGTAGCACGGGAGGAGGGAGTGAGCAGTACTTC
TRBV4-2	NA	TRBJ2-3	TRBD2	CASSQVAGPDTDTQYF	TGTGCCAGCAGCCAGGTAGCGGGGCCAGACACAGATACGCAGTATTTT
TRBV19	NA	TRBJ1-2	NA	CASSTGWTDNGYGYTF	TGTGCCAGTAGTACAGGGTGGACAGATAATGGCTATGGCTACACCTTC
TRBV7-2	NA	TRBJ1-1	NA	CASSEQYQAFF	TGTGCCAGCAGCGAGCAATACCAAGCTTTCTTT
TRBV6-5	NA	TRBJ1-4	NA	CASMQGVYEKLFF	TGTGCCAGCATGCAGGGTGTTTATGAAAAACTGTTTTTT
TRBV5-6	NA	TRBJ2-7	TRBD1	CASSLASTGGYEQYF	TGTGCCAGCAGCTTGGCCTCCACAGGGGGCTACGAGCAGTACTTC
TRBV5-1	NA	TRBJ2-7	NA	CASSLSASYEQYF	TGCGCCAGCAGCTTGAGCGCCTCCTACGAGCAGTACTTC
TRBV4-2	NA	TRBJ2-6	NA	CASSQDHQGSSGANVLTF	TGTGCCAGCAGCCAAGATCATCAGGGGAGCTCTGGGGCCAACGTCCTGACTTTC
TRBV6-2/TRBV6-3	NA	TRBJ1-1	NA	CASSPRVMNTEAFF	TGTGCCAGCAGTCCCAGGGTCATGAACACTGAAGCTTTCTTT
TRBV7-2	NA	TRBJ1-2	TRBD1	CASTEGTGGSYGYTF	TGTGCCAGCACCGAGGGGACAGGGGGATCCTATGGCTACACCTTC
TRBV6-2/TRBV6-3	NA	TRBJ1-5	TRBD1	CASSYLQGMGDNQPQHF	TGTGCCAGCAGTTATCTACAGGGGATGGGGGACAATCAGCCCCAGCATTTT
TRBV2	NA	TRBJ2-2	NA	CASTRSPEVTGELFF	TGTGCCAGCACCCGTTCACCTGAGGTTACCGGGGAGCTGTTTTTT
TRBV6-6	NA	TRBJ1-2	NA	CASSFREGHSDGYTF	TGTGCCAGCAGTTTCCGGGAGGGGCACTCCGATGGCTACACCTTC
TRBV5-1	NA	TRBJ1-3	NA	CASSPRQGTSGNTIYF	TGCGCCAGCAGCCCACGTCAGGGCACCTCTGGAAACACCATATATTTT
TRBV3-1/TRBV3-2	NA	TRBJ1-2	NA	CASGDYGYTF	TGTGCCAGCGGAGACTATGGCTACACCTTC
TRBV2	NA	TRBJ2-7	NA	CASSESGGTTYEQYF	TGTGCCAGCAGTGAATCAGGGGGGACGACCTACGAGCAGTACTTC
TRBV5-1	NA	TRBJ1-6	NA	CASSSEDQHSPLHF	TGCGCCAGCAGCTCGGAGGACCAACATTCACCCCTCCACTTT
TRBV21-1	NA	TRBJ1-2	NA	CATGSSSYTF	TGTGCCACAGGGTCCTCCTCCTACACCTTC
TRBV10-3	few	TRBJ2-5	NA	CATRGLETQYF	TGTGCCACCCGTGGACTTGAGACCCAGTACTTC
TRBV2	NA	TRBJ2-7	NA	CASSEGTYVSYEQYF	TGTGCCAGCAGTGAGGGGACATACGTCTCCTACGAGCAGTACTTC
TRBV6-5	few	TRBJ2-7	NA	CASRGAGPYEQYF	TGTGCCAGCCGCGGGGCGGGACCCTACGAGCAGTACTTC
TRBV5-4	NA	TRBJ2-5	NA	CASSHTTGYGETQYF	TGTGCCAGCAGCCATACAACAGGGTATGGCGAGACCCAGTACTTC
TRBV7-9	NA	TRBJ2-7	TRBD1	CASSSWDRGNEQYF	TGTGCCAGCAGCTCCTGGGACAGGGGCAACGAGCAGTACTTC
TRBV27	NA	TRBJ2-3	TRBD1	CARPGQGENTQYF	TGTGCCAGGCCTGGACAGGGGGAAAATACGCAGTATTTT
TRBV5-1	NA	TRBJ1-4	NA	CASSSSLRKEEKLFF	TGCGCCAGCAGCTCCAGTTTGAGGAAGGAGGAAAAACTGTTTTTT
TRBV6-5	few	TRBJ2-6	NA	CASSLTGAGANVLTF	TGTGCCAGCAGTCTTACGGGGGCTGGGGCCAACGTCCTGACTTTC
TRBV30	NA	TRBJ2-7	TRBD2	CAWKRRGESYEQYF	TGTGCCTGGAAAAGACGGGGGGAATCCTACGAGCAGTACTTC
TRBV9	NA	TRBJ2-1	TRBD2	CASSSPRRGGSYNEQFF	TGTGCCAGCAGCTCCCCCCGGCGGGGGGGTTCCTACAATGAGCAGTTCTTC
TRBV3-1/TRBV3-2	few	TRBJ2-1	NA	CASSQAGDNEQFF	TGTGCCAGCAGCCAAGCGGGGGACAATGAGCAGTTCTTC
TRBV10-2	NA	TRBJ1-5	NA	CASSESRQPQHF	TGCGCCAGCAGTGAGTCACGGCAGCCCCAGCATTTT